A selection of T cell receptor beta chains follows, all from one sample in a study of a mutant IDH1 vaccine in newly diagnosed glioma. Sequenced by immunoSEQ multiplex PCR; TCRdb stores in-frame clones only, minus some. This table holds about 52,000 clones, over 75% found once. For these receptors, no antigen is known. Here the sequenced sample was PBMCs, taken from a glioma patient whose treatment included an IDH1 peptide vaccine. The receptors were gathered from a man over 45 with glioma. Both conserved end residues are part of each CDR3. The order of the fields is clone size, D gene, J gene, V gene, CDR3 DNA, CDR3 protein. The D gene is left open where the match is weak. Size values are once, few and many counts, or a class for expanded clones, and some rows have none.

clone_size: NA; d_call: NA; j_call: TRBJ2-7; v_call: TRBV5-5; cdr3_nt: TGTGCCAGCAGCTTGGGGGACCTGGTACCCTACGAGCAGTACTTC; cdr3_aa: CASSLGDLVPYEQYF
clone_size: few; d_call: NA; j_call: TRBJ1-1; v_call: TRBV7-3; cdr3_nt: TGTGCCAGCAGCTCTTCGGGGAACACTGAAGCTTTCTTT; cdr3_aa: CASSSSGNTEAFF
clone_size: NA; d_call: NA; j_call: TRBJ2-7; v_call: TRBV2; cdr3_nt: TGTGCCAGCAGTGAACGTCAGGCATCCTACGAGCAGTACTTC; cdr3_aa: CASSERQASYEQYF
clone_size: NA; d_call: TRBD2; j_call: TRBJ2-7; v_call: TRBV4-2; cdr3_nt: TGTGCCAGCAGCCATAAGACTAGCGGGAGGTACGAGCAGTACTTC; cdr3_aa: CASSHKTSGRYEQYF
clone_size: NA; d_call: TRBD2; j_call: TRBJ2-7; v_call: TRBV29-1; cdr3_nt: TGCAGCGTTCTAAACCCCGAGACTAGCGGAAATTACGAGCAGTACTTC; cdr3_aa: CSVLNPETSGNYEQYF
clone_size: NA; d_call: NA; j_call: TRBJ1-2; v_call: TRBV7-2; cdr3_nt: TGTGCCAGCACCGCACTCTCCTACAGGGACACCTATGGCTACACCTTC; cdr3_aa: CASTALSYRDTYGYTF
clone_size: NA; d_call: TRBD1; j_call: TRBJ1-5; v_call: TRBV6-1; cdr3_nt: TGTGCCAGCACCGGCCCAGGGGGAGGACAGCCCCAGCATTTT; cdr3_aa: CASTGPGGGQPQHF
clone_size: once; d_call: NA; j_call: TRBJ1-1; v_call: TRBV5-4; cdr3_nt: TGTGCCAGCAGCTTTAATCCGGGATCGAGGAACACTGAAGCTTTCTTT; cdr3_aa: CASSFNPGSRNTEAFF
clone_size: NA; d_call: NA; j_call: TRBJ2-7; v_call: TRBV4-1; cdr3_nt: TGCGCCAGCAGCCAATCGTTCCCCGCCTCCTACGAGCAGTACTTC; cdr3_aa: CASSQSFPASYEQYF
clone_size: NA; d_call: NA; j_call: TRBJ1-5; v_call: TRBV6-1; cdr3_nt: TGTGCCAGCAGTGAATGGGGGGGGCGGTTTAGCAATCAGCCCCAGCATTTT; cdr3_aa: CASSEWGGRFSNQPQHF
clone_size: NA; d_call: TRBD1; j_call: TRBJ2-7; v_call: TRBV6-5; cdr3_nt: TGTGCCAGCAGTTACGGTGACAGGGGACTCTACGAGCAGTACTTC; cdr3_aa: CASSYGDRGLYEQYF
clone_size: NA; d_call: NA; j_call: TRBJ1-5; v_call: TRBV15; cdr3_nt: TGTGCCACCAGACAGGGAGGCCCCAATCAGCCCCAGCATTTT; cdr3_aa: CATRQGGPNQPQHF
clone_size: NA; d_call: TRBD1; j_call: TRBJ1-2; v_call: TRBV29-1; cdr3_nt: TGCAGCGTTGGGGGGACAGGGACTAACTATGGCTACACCTTC; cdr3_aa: CSVGGTGTNYGYTF
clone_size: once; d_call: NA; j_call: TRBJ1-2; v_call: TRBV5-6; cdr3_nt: TGTGCCAGCAGCTCCCTCTTATGGGGGGAGGACTATGGCTACACCTTC; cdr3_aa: CASSSLLWGEDYGYTF
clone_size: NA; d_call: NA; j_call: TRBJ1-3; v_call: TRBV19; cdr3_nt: TGTGCCACCCGGACCGACAACTCTGGAAACACCATATATTTT; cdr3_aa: CATRTDNSGNTIYF
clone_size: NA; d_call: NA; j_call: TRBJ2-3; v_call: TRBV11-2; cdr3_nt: TGTGCCAGCAGCTCCAACCCCAGCGCAGATACGCAGTATTTT; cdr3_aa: CASSSNPSADTQYF
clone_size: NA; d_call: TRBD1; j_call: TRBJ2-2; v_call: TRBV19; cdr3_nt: TGTGCCAGTAGTATAAAGGGGGGGACAGGGGGCAATACCGGGGAGCTGTTTTTT; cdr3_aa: CASSIKGGTGGNTGELFF
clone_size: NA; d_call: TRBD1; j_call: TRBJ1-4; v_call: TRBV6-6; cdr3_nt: TGTGCCAGCAGTTATCACGGACAGGGAAATGAAAAACTGTTTTTT; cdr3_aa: CASSYHGQGNEKLFF
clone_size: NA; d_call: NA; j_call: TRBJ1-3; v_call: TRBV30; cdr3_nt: TGTGCCTGGGGAACAGGTATAGGCTCTGGAAACACCATATATTTT; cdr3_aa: CAWGTGIGSGNTIYF
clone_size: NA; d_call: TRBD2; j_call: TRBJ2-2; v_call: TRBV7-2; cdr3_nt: TGTGCCAGCAGCTTAAGAGGGAGGGCCCCCGGGGAGCTGTTTTTT; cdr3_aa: CASSLRGRAPGELFF
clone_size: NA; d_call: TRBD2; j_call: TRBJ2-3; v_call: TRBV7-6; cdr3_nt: TGTGCCAGCAGCTCTCCGGGACTAGCGGGAGGTAGAACAGATACGCAGTATTTT; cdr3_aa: CASSSPGLAGGRTDTQYF
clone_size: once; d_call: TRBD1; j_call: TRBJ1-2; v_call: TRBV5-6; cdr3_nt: TGTGCCAGCCGACGGGACAGCATCTATGGCTACACCTTC; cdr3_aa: CASRRDSIYGYTF
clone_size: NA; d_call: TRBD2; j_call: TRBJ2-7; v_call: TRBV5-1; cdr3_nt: TGCGCCAGCAGACCTTCGACTAGCGGGAGCCACGAGCAGTACTTC; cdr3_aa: CASRPSTSGSHEQYF
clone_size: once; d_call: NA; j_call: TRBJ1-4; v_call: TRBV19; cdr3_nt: TGTGCCAGTAGATTCCGAGTGGGTCAAGCAACTAATGAAAAACTGTTTTTT; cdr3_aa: CASRFRVGQATNEKLFF
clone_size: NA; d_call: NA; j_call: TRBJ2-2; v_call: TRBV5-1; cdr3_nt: TGCGCCAGCAGCTTGAGTCCGTCATCCGGGGAGCTGTTTTTT; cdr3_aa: CASSLSPSSGELFF
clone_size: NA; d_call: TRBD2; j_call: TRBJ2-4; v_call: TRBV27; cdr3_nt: TGTGCCAGCAGTCCCGCCGGGGGGGGCCGGGACATTCAGTACTTC; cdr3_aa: CASSPAGGGRDIQYF
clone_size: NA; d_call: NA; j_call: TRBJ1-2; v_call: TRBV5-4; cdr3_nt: TGTGCCAGCAGCCCCCAATTACAGGGAGATGGCTACACCTTC; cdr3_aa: CASSPQLQGDGYTF
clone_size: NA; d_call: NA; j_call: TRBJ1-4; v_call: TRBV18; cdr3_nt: TGTGCCAGCTCACCACCGACCGGGAGAGGTGAAAAACTGTTTTTT; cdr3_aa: CASSPPTGRGEKLFF
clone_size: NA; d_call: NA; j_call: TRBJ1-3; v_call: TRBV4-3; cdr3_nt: TGCGCCAGCAGCCAAGTAGGGGGGCCTGGAAACACCATATATTTT; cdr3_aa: CASSQVGGPGNTIYF
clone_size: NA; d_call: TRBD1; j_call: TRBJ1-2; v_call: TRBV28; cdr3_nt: TGTGCCAGCAGACCTCCGGGACAGCTATATGGCTACACCTTC; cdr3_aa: CASRPPGQLYGYTF
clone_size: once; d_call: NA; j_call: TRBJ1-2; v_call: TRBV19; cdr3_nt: TGTGCCAGTAGTCACCGGGGGAACGGCTACACCTTC; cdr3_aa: CASSHRGNGYTF
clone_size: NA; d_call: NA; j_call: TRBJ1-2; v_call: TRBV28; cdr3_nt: TGTGCCAGCAGTAGTACCCTGCCGGGACGGGCTGGGGGAAACTATGGCTACACCTTC; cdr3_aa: CASSSTLPGRAGGNYGYTF
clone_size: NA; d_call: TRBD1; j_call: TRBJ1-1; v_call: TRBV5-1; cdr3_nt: TGCGCCAGCAGCTTGGCCAGGGCAGGGGGCACTGAAGCTTTCTTT; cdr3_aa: CASSLARAGGTEAFF
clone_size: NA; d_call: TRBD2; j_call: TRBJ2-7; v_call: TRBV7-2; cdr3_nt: TGTGCCAGCAGCTCGGGACTAGCGCCGTACTTC; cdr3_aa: CASSSGLAPYF
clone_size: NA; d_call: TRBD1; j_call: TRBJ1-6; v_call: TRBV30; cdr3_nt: TGTGCCTGGACCATCATGACAGGGGGCTATAATTCACCCCTCCACTTT; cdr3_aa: CAWTIMTGGYNSPLHF
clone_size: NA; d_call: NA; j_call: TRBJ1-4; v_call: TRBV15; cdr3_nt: TGTGCCACCAGCACCGGGGGGGCACGAGAAAAACTGTTTTTT; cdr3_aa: CATSTGGAREKLFF
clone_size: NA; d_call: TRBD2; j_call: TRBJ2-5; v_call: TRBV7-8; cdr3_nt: TGTGCCAGCAACCAGCCGGGACTAGCGGAGGAGACCCAGTACTTC; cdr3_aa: CASNQPGLAEETQYF
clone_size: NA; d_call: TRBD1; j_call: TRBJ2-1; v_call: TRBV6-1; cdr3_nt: TGTGCCAGCAGCTTTGACAGGGGGACCTACAATGAGCAGTTCTTC; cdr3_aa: CASSFDRGTYNEQFF
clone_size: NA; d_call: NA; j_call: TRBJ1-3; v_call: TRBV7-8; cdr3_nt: TGTGCCAGCAGCCACATTACGGGTTACTGGCGACACTCTGGAAACACCATATATTTT; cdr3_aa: CASSHITGYWRHSGNTIYF
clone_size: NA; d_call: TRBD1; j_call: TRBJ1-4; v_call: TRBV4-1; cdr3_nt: TGCGCCAGCAGCCCGGGGACAGGGGTGGAGAAACTGTTTTTT; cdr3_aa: CASSPGTGVEKLFF
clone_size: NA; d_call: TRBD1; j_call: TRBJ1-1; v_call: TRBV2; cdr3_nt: TGTGCCAGTACGGGACAGATCATAATTGAAGCTTTCTTT; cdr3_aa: CASTGQIIIEAFF
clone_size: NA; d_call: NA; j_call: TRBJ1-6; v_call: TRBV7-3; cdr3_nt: TGTGCCAGCAGCTCGACAGCGTATAATTCACCCCTCCACTTT; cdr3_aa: CASSSTAYNSPLHF
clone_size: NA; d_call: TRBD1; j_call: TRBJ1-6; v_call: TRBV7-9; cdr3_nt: TGTGCCAGCAGCTCCCGACAGGGGAACAATTCACCCCTCCACTTT; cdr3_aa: CASSSRQGNNSPLHF
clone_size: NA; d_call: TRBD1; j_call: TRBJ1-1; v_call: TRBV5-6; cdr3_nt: TGTGCCAGCAGCCGCAGGGGGGTATATTTTAACACTGAAGCTTTCTTT; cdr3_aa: CASSRRGVYFNTEAFF
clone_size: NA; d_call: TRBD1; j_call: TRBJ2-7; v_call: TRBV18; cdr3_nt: TGTGCCAGCTCACCACCTGGGACAGGAGCTCTATACGAGCAGTACTTC; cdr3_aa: CASSPPGTGALYEQYF
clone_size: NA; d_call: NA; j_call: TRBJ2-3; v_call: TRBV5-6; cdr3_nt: TGTGCCAGCAGTAGGACAGATACGCAGTATTTT; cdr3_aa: CASSRTDTQYF
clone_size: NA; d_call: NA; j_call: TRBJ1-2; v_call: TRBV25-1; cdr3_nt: TGTGCCAGCAGTGAAAATAGCTGGTCTTCCCGGGGCTACACCTTC; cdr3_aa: CASSENSWSSRGYTF
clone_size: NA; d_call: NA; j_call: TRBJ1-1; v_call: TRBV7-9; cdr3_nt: TGTGCCAGCAGCTTAGTGTCCATGAACACTGAAGCTTTCTTT; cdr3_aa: CASSLVSMNTEAFF
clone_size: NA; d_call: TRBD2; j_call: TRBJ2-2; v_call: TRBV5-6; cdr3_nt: TGTGCCAGCAGCTTGAGGACTAGCGGCGGAACCGGGGAGCTGTTTTTT; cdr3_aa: CASSLRTSGGTGELFF
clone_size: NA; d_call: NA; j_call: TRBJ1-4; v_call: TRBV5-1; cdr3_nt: TGCGCCAGCAGAAGAGCCACCGCACCACAAAATGAAAAACTGTTTTTT; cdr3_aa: CASRRATAPQNEKLFF
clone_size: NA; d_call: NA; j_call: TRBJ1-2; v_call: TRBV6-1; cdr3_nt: TGTGCCAGCAGTGAATGGCAAAACTATGGCTACACCTTC; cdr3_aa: CASSEWQNYGYTF
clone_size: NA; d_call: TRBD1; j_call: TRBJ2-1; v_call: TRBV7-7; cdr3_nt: TGTGCTAGCAGCTTAGCGCCCCCCGCGAGGGGGCGGAGCTCCTACAATGAGCAGTTCTTC; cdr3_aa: CASSLAPPARGRSSYNEQFF
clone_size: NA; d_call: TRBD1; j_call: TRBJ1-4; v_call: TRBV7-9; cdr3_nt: TGTGCCAGCAGCCCGACGACAGGGCAGACTGAAAAACTGTTTTTT; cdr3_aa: CASSPTTGQTEKLFF
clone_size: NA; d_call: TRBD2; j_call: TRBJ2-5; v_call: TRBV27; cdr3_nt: TGTGCCAGCAGTCAAACTAGCGGGAGGGGCCCCGGGGAGACCCAGTACTTC; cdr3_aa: CASSQTSGRGPGETQYF
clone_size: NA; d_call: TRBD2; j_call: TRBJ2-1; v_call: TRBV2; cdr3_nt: TGTGCCAGCAGAGGGAGCGGGAGGGTTAGCAATGAGCAGTTCTTC; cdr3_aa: CASRGSGRVSNEQFF
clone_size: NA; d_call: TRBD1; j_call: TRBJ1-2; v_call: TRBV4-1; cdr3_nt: TGCGCCAGCAGCCATCCGGGGGGGACCAGGGGGACGAACTATGGCTACACCTTC; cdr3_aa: CASSHPGGTRGTNYGYTF
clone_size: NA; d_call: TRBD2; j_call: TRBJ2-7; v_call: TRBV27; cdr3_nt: TGTGCCAGCAGCTTCGGGGGGGCCTTCGAGCAGTACTTC; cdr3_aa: CASSFGGAFEQYF
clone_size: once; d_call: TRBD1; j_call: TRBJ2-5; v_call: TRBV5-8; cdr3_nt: TGTGCCAGCAGAGACAGGGTTGGAGAGACCCAGTACTTC; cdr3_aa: CASRDRVGETQYF
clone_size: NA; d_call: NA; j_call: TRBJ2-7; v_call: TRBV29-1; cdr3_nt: TGCAGCGTTGTCGGGAAGAGCTCCTACGAGCAGTACTTC; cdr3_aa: CSVVGKSSYEQYF
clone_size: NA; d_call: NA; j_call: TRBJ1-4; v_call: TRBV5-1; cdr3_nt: TGCGCCAGCAGCTCTGGACGAGGAGGCGAAAAACTGTTTTTT; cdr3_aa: CASSSGRGGEKLFF